A selection of T cell receptor beta chains follows, all from one sample in a study of blood T cell repertoires in COVID-19. Sequenced by immunoSEQ multiplex PCR; TCRdb stores in-frame clones only, minus some. The table records around 200,000 clones, about 90% of them present only once. The sample comprised peripheral blood. These TCRs come from a man aged 35 to 55 with active or convalescent COVID-19. Both conserved end residues are part of each CDR3. The D gene is left open where the match is weak. Clone size, where shown, is once, few, many, or a class for clones that have expanded.

abundance | len | j_gene | v_gene | d_gene | CDR3aa | CDR3nt
- | 15 | TRBJ1-2 | TRBV9 | - | CASSISLNGNYGYTF | TGTGCCAGCAGCATTAGCCTTAACGGCAACTATGGCTACACCTTC
- | 17 | TRBJ1-4 | TRBV18 | TRBD1 | CASSPDRGKATNEKLFF | TGTGCCAGCTCACCAGACAGGGGGAAAGCAACTAATGAAAAACTGTTTTTT
- | 14 | TRBJ2-1 | TRBV7-2 | - | CASSLRLSYNEQFF | TGTGCCAGCAGCTTACGCCTATCCTACAATGAGCAGTTCTTC
few | 16 | TRBJ2-5 | TRBV27 | TRBD2 | CASSSCGGGYQETQYF | TGTGCCAGCAGTAGTTGCGGGGGGGGGTACCAAGAGACCCAGTACTTC
many | 15 | TRBJ1-3 | TRBV30 | TRBD1 | CAWSVDRAVGNTIYF | TGTGCCTGGAGTGTAGACAGGGCTGTTGGAAACACCATATATTTT
few | 15 | TRBJ2-7 | TRBV11-2 | TRBD2 | CASSGISGRHYEQYF | TGTGCCAGCAGCGGGATTAGCGGGAGGCACTACGAGCAGTACTTC
once | 13 | TRBJ1-1 | TRBV12-3/TRBV12-4 | TRBD1 | CASSFSQGTEAFF | TGTGCCAGCAGTTTCTCACAGGGGACTGAAGCTTTCTTT
- | 15 | TRBJ1-2 | TRBV6-5 | TRBD1 | CASSYSGGGGYGYTF | TGTGCCAGCAGTTACTCTGGAGGGGGCGGCTATGGCTACACCTTC
- | 13 | TRBJ1-2 | TRBV30 | - | CAWNKGEDYGYTF | TGTGCCTGGAATAAGGGGGAAGACTATGGCTACACCTTC
- | 13 | TRBJ1-1 | TRBV27 | TRBD1 | CASTGQGATEAFF | TGTGCCAGCACCGGACAGGGGGCAACCGAAGCTTTCTTT
once | 16 | TRBJ2-5 | TRBV7-3 | TRBD1 | CASSKTYRGLGETQYF | TGTGCCAGCAGCAAAACGTACAGGGGGCTCGGAGAGACCCAGTACTTC
- | 15 | TRBJ1-1 | TRBV7-8 | TRBD1 | CASGREPGQAVEAFF | TGTGCCAGCGGACGGGAACCGGGACAGGCCGTAGAAGCTTTCTTT
- | 19 | TRBJ2-7 | TRBV7-8 | TRBD1 | CASSPRYPGQGTVDYEQYF | TGTGCCAGCAGCCCGCGATATCCGGGACAGGGGACGGTTGACTACGAGCAGTACTTC
- | 21 | TRBJ2-7 | TRBV6-6 | TRBD1 | CASSHSTTGTGGSRGSYEQYF | TGTGCCAGCAGCCACTCCACCACCGGGACAGGGGGATCCAGGGGCTCCTACGAGCAGTACTTC
once | 13 | TRBJ1-2 | TRBV28 | TRBD1 | CASSLGQGNGYTF | TGTGCCAGCAGTTTGGGACAGGGGAATGGCTACACCTTC
- | 12 | TRBJ1-6 | TRBV25-1 | - | CATREGNSPLHF | TGTGCCACCAGAGAGGGCAATTCACCCCTCCACTTT
- | 15 | TRBJ1-1 | TRBV19 | TRBD1 | CASSFSGQINTEAFF | TGTGCCAGTAGTTTCTCGGGACAGATTAACACTGAAGCTTTCTTT
- | 15 | TRBJ1-1 | TRBV9 | TRBD1 | CASSGTGGFSTEAFF | TGTGCCAGCAGCGGGACAGGGGGCTTTAGCACTGAAGCTTTCTTT
- | 14 | TRBJ2-1 | TRBV18 | - | CASSRQSPGNEQFF | TGTGCCAGCTCCCGGCAGTCTCCGGGCAATGAGCAGTTCTTC
- | 15 | TRBJ2-5 | TRBV7-3 | - | CASSEGVTVYETQYF | TGTGCCAGCAGCGAAGGCGTGACTGTTTACGAGACCCAGTACTTC
- | 18 | TRBJ1-4 | TRBV30 | TRBD1 | CAWRSTGKALSGNEKLFF | TGTGCCTGGAGATCGACAGGGAAGGCTTTGTCTGGTAATGAAAAACTGTTTTTT
- | 18 | TRBJ1-4 | TRBV6-1 | TRBD1 | CASSAKAGGSGTNEKLFF | TGTGCCAGCAGTGCCAAGGCAGGGGGCAGTGGAACTAATGAAAAACTGTTTTTT
- | 15 | TRBJ1-1 | TRBV5-1 | - | CASSSSGDWSTEAFF | TGCGCCAGCAGCTCCTCAGGGGATTGGAGCACTGAAGCTTTCTTT
- | 13 | TRBJ1-1 | TRBV7-3 | TRBD1 | CASSKGANTEAFF | TGTGCCAGCAGCAAGGGGGCGAACACTGAAGCTTTCTTT
- | 15 | TRBJ2-7 | TRBV27 | TRBD1 | CASSRGRQGAYEQYF | TGTGCCAGCAGTCGGGGTCGACAGGGGGCGTACGAGCAGTACTTC
- | 15 | TRBJ2-1 | TRBV18 | TRBD1 | CASSPRQGLWNEQFF | TGTGCCAGCTCACCTAGACAGGGTCTTTGGAATGAGCAGTTCTTC
- | 15 | TRBJ1-6 | TRBV7-9 | TRBD1 | CASSSATGRNSPLHF | TGTGCCAGCAGCTCCGCGACAGGGAGGAATTCACCCCTCCACTTT
- | 15 | TRBJ2-1 | TRBV4-1 | TRBD1 | CASSHIARGLPEQFF | TGCGCCAGCAGTCACATTGCCAGGGGGCTTCCTGAGCAGTTCTTC
once | 15 | TRBJ1-3 | TRBV2 | - | CASSVQPVSGNTIYF | TGTGCCAGCAGTGTACAGCCGGTCTCTGGAAACACCATATATTTT
- | 10 | TRBJ1-2 | TRBV20-1 | - | CGSSNYGYTF | TGCGGCAGTTCTAACTATGGCTACACCTTC
- | 18 | TRBJ1-5 | TRBV27 | TRBD1 | CASSRPRGRTSICQPQHF | TGTGCCAGCAGCCGACCCAGGGGGAGAACTAGTATATGTCAGCCCCAGCATTTT
- | 15 | TRBJ2-2 | TRBV9 | TRBD1 | CASSGDRVGTGELFF | TGTGCCAGCAGCGGAGACAGGGTAGGGACCGGGGAGCTGTTTTTT
- | 16 | TRBJ1-6 | TRBV2 | - | CASSDAKGNYNSPLHF | TGTGCCAGCAGTGATGCGAAGGGGAACTATAATTCACCCCTCCACTTT
once | 17 | TRBJ2-2 | TRBV5-1 | TRBD1 | CASSPSWGTGDTGELFF | TGCGCCAGCAGCCCGAGTTGGGGGACAGGGGACACCGGGGAGCTGTTTTTT
- | 12 | TRBJ1-1 | TRBV30 | TRBD1 | CASYRGRTEAFF | TGTGCCTCCTACAGGGGAAGAACTGAAGCTTTCTTT
- | 14 | TRBJ2-3 | TRBV11-3 | - | CASTLDSNTDTQYF | TGTGCCAGCACCTTAGACAGTAACACAGATACGCAGTATTTT
- | 16 | TRBJ2-2 | TRBV9 | TRBD2 | CASSQRTSGRTGELFF | TGTGCCAGCAGCCAAAGAACTAGCGGGAGGACCGGGGAGCTGTTTTTT
- | 16 | TRBJ2-6 | TRBV4-1 | - | CASAFGGANGANVLTF | TGCGCCAGCGCATTTGGGGGGGCCAATGGGGCCAACGTCCTGACTTTC
- | 15 | TRBJ1-1 | TRBV28 | TRBD1 | CASSSRDRGLTEAFF | TGTGCCAGCAGTTCTCGGGACAGGGGGCTTACTGAAGCTTTCTTT
- | 14 | TRBJ1-1 | TRBV2 | - | CASSEGQMNTEAFF | TGTGCCAGCAGTGAGGGACAAATGAACACTGAAGCTTTCTTT
- | 17 | TRBJ1-5 | TRBV16 | - | CASSRSKHSNSNQPQHF | TGTGCCAGCAGCCGATCGAAACACAGTAATAGCAATCAGCCCCAGCATTTT
- | 16 | TRBJ1-6 | TRBV28 | TRBD1 | CASSPRTGRYNSPLHF | TGTGCCAGCAGTCCGAGGACAGGACGATATAATTCACCCCTCCACTTT
- | 16 | TRBJ1-1 | TRBV19 | TRBD1 | CASSMGQGMADTEAFF | TGTGCCAGTAGTATGGGACAGGGGATGGCGGATACTGAAGCTTTCTTT
- | 16 | TRBJ1-2 | TRBV28 | - | CASSSPRFLQGYGYTF | TGTGCCAGCAGTTCCCCCCGGTTTTTACAGGGTTATGGCTACACCTTC
- | 15 | TRBJ2-1 | TRBV10-1 | - | CASSHRRNSYNEQFF | TGCGCCAGCAGTCACCGGCGGAACTCCTACAATGAGCAGTTCTTC
- | 15 | TRBJ2-3 | TRBV16 | - | CASSQLQISTDTQYF | TGTGCCAGCAGCCAGCTACAGATTAGCACAGATACGCAGTATTTT
- | 15 | TRBJ2-7 | TRBV28 | TRBD2 | CASRVSGGSSYEQYF | TGTGCCAGCAGAGTTAGCGGGGGGTCGTCCTACGAGCAGTACTTC
- | 14 | TRBJ2-2 | TRBV5-4 | TRBD1 | CASSIQGFTGELFF | TGTGCCAGCAGCATACAGGGGTTCACCGGGGAGCTGTTTTTT
- | 15 | TRBJ2-1 | TRBV9 | - | CASSVGGGSYNEQFF | TGTGCCAGCAGCGTAGGTGGGGGGTCCTACAATGAGCAGTTCTTC
- | 15 | TRBJ1-5 | TRBV5-1 | TRBD1 | CASSRSGQGNQPQHF | TGCGCCAGCAGCCGGTCAGGACAGGGAAATCAGCCCCAGCATTTT
few | 13 | TRBJ1-2 | TRBV10-3 | TRBD1 | CAIRGQGVLGYTF | TGTGCCATCAGGGGCCAGGGGGTCCTCGGCTACACCTTC
- | 17 | TRBJ1-6 | TRBV6-1 | - | CASSDPHDSSYNSPLHF | TGTGCCAGCAGTGATCCCCACGACAGCTCTTATAATTCACCCCTCCACTTT
- | 14 | TRBJ1-1 | TRBV11-2 | - | CASSLTLMNTEAFF | TGTGCCAGCAGCTTAACCCTAATGAACACTGAAGCTTTCTTT
- | 16 | TRBJ1-2 | TRBV11-2 | - | CASSPVYGETDNGYTF | TGTGCCAGCAGCCCCGTTTATGGGGAGACGGATAATGGCTACACCTTC